This T cell receptor beta chain is drawn from a study of tumor and adjacent non-tumor tissue in lung cancer. Study-wide background: Stage I to III disease affected 10 men and 5 women aged 31 to 76. Study-level results: Tumor tissue had significantly higher TCR diversity than normal lung.

The library came from three nested PCR rounds adapted from ARM-PCR protocols. TCRdb re-derived calls from the multiplex PCR reads in MiXCR, one entry per CDR3 protein. The sample contains 60,000 to 100,000 distinct CDR3 sequences, just over 75% of which appear only once. RNA was extracted from bulk tissue without any cell sorting. Distant lung tissue was collected more than 3 cm away from the tumor edge. As to this clonotype: Its antigen is currently unknown.

The clonotype originates from a man in his sixties or seventies with non-small cell lung cancer. The material sequenced was distant non-tumor lung tissue.

The CDR3 DNA follows: TGTGCCAGCAGCCCCCCAGAGGGGAATTATACTGAAGCTTTCTTT. It yields the protein CASSPPEGNYTEAFF. V and J are TRBV11-2 and TRBJ1-1, with a weak D call TRBD1 (5 bases). This CDR3 has 15 residues. V dropped 5 bases and J dropped 5 bases, with 18 bases sitting between them. From germline, CDR1 is SGHAT and CDR2 FQNNGV.